This T cell receptor beta chain comes out of a study of B cell selection in AIRE deficiency. Points on this clone: Its target is unknown.

Conventional CD4 T cells were sorted as CD4+CD127+ cells. V lost 5 bases, J lost 6 bases, and 8 bases stayed unmatched. The length of the CDR3 is 15 residues. The germline V gene has CDR1 KGHSH and CDR2 LQKENI. The method was immunoSEQ multiplex PCR; TCRdb's version includes in-frame clones alone and lacks a portion of them. The table records roughly 23,000 clones, 95% to 98% of them present only once. Study-wide findings and caveats: Around 30% of healthy-shared Treg TCRbeta sequences appeared in patient Tconv cells.

Sequencing input: conventional CD4+ T cells sorted from PBMCs. This receptor was taken from a human donor with AIRE deficiency. The J gene is TRBJ2-1, the V gene TRBV18, with 9 bases aligning to TRBD1. The CDR3 nucleotides are TGTGCCAGCTCATCCGGGACAGGGTCGGGCAATGAGCAGTTCTTC. This encodes CASSSGTGSGNEQFF.